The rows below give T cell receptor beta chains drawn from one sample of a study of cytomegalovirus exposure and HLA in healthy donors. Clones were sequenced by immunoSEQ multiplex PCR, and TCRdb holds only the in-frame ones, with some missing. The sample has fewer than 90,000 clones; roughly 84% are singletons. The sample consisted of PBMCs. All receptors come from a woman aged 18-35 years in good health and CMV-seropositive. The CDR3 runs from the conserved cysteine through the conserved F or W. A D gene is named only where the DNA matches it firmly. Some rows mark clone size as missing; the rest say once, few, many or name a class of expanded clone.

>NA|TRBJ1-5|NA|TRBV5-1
TGCGCCAGCAGCTTGGGTGTCTTTAGCAATCAGCCCCAGCATTTT
CASSLGVFSNQPQHF
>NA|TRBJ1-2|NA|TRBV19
TGTGCCAGTAGTCCTGCGACAGCTAACTATGGCTACACCTTC
CASSPATANYGYTF
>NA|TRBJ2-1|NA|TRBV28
TGTGCCAGCAGTGGGGACTTCAGCTCCTACAATGAGCAGTTCTTC
CASSGDFSSYNEQFF
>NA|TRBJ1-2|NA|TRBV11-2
TGTGCCAGCAGCTCCAGTGCGAGGACTTCCTATGGCTACACCTTC
CASSSSARTSYGYTF
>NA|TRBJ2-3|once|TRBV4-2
TGTGCCAGCAGCCAAGAACCGGGCACAGATACGCAGTATTTT
CASSQEPGTDTQYF
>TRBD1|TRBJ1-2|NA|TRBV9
TGTGCCAGCAGCTTGACCGGGACAGGGGCCTATGGCTACACCTTC
CASSLTGTGAYGYTF
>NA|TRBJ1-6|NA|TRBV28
TGTGCCAGCAGAAACGAGGTGTATGATTCACCCCTCCACTTT
CASRNEVYDSPLHF
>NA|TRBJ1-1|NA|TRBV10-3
TGTGCCATCAGTGCAGAAATGAACACTGAAGCTTTCTTT
CAISAEMNTEAFF
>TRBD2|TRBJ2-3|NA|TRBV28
TGTGCCGGTAAAGGCGGGGGGGAAGCAGATACGCAGTATTTT
CAGKGGGEADTQYF
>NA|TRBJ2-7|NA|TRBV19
TGTGCCAGTAGTCAGGGGCAATCCTACGAGCAGTACTTC
CASSQGQSYEQYF
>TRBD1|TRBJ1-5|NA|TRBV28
TGTGCCAGCAGTTTATTAGACAGGGTGGCCAATCAGCCCCAGCATTTT
CASSLLDRVANQPQHF
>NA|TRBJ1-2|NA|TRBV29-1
TGCAGCGTTGAAACGACAAGCAACTATGGCTACACCTTC
CSVETTSNYGYTF
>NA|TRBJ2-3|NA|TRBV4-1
TGCGCCAGCATGCAGGGGTTGGGCACAGATACGCAGTATTTT
CASMQGLGTDTQYF
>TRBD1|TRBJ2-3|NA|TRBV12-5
TGTGCTAGTGGTTCGCCTCAGACAGGGGGGACGCAGTATTTT
CASGSPQTGGTQYF
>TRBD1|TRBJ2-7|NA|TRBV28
TGTGCCAGCAGTTTAGGGACAGGGAGGTACGAGCAGTACTTC
CASSLGTGRYEQYF
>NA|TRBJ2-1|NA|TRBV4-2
TGTGCCAGCAGCCACAGACCGGGACTCCAAAACAACAATGAGCAGTTCTTC
CASSHRPGLQNNNEQFF
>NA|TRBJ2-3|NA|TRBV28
TGTGCCAGCAGTTTTCGGGGAGGATATAGGAATACGCAGTATTTT
CASSFRGGYRNTQYF
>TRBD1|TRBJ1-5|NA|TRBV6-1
TGTGCCAGCAGCGCCGGGACAGGGGATAATCAGCCCCAGCATTTT
CASSAGTGDNQPQHF
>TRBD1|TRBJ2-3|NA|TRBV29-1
TGCAGCGTTGGGCAGGGGGCGTTGGGCGCAGATACGCAGTATTTT
CSVGQGALGADTQYF
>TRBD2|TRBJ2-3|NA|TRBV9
TGTGCCAGCGCCTCTAGCGGGGGAGACACAGATACGCAGTATTTT
CASASSGGDTDTQYF
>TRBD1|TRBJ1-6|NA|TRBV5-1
TGCGCCAGCAGCTCTACCGGGACAGGGGATGGTTCACCCCTCCACTTT
CASSSTGTGDGSPLHF
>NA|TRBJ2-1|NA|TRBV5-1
TGCGCCAGCAGCTTAGTAGGCAGGGCCTCCTACAATGAGCAGTTCTTC
CASSLVGRASYNEQFF
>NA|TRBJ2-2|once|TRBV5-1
TGCGCCAGCAGCTTGGGGGCCCTCAGCGGAGGAAACACCGGGGAGCTGTTTTTT
CASSLGALSGGNTGELFF
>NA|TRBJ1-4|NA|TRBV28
TGTGCCAGCAGTTCGGGATTTGAAAAACTGTTTTTT
CASSSGFEKLFF
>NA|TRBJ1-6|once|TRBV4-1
TGCGCCAGCAGCCAAGATGAGAAGGGGTTATCCCTCCACTTT
CASSQDEKGLSLHF
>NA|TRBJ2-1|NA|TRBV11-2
TGTGCCAGCAGCCTGAGCCAAAGTATCCTGTTCCACAATGAGCAGTTCTTC
CASSLSQSILFHNEQFF
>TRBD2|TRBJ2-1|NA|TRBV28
TGTGCCAGCTATTGGGCGGGGGGGCAAAGCGATGAGCAGTTCTTC
CASYWAGGQSDEQFF
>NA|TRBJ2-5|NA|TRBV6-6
TGTGCCAGCAGCAAGGACTACCAAGAGACCCAGTACTTC
CASSKDYQETQYF
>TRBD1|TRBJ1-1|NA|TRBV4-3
TGCGCCAGCAGCCAGAAAAGGGGACAGCAAACCCACACTGAAGCTTTCTTT
CASSQKRGQQTHTEAFF
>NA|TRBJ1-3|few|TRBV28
TGTGCCAGCACCGACGATGACAGAGGAAACACCATATATTTT
CASTDDDRGNTIYF
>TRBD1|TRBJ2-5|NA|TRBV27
TGTGCCAGCAGTTTAGGGACAGGGAAGACCCAGTACTTC
CASSLGTGKTQYF
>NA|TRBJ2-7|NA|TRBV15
TGTGCCACCAGCAGAGATCTGGGAGATTACGAGCAGTACTTC
CATSRDLGDYEQYF
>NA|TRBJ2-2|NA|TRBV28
TGTGCCAGCAGCGTTCCCGGGGTCACCGGGGAGCTGTTTTTT
CASSVPGVTGELFF
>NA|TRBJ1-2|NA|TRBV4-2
TGTGCCAGCAGCCATATTAATGGCTACACCTTC
CASSHINGYTF
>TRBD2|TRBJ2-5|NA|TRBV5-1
TGCGCCAGCAGCGGGGGTCGGGGGGTAGAGACCCAGTACTTC
CASSGGRGVETQYF
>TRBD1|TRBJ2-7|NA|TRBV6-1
TGTGCCAGCAGTGAGCTGACAGGGGATCACGAGCAGTACTTC
CASSELTGDHEQYF
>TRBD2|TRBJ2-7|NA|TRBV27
TGTGCCAGCAGTTCCCTAGCGGGGTCCGGGCGGGAGCAGTACTTC
CASSSLAGSGREQYF
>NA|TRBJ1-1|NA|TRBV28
TGTGCCAGCAGTCTGGGGCTCAAATCTAGAGGGAACACTGAAGCTTTCTTT
CASSLGLKSRGNTEAFF
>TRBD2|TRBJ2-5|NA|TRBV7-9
TGTGCCAGCAGCTCCGATTCTGGGGGGGTCGTGGAGACCCAGTACTTC
CASSSDSGGVVETQYF
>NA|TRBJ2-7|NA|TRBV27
TGTGCCAGCAGTTTATCGGGGCAGGGAAGCTCCTACGAGCAGTACTTC
CASSLSGQGSSYEQYF
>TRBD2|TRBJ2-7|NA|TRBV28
TGTGCCAGCAGTTTAGGGACTAGCGGGGGGCCCTCCTACGAGCAGTACTTC
CASSLGTSGGPSYEQYF
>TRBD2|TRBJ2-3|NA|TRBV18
TGTGCCAGCTCACCACCGTCTAGCGGGGGAGGCACAGATACGCAGTATTTT
CASSPPSSGGGTDTQYF
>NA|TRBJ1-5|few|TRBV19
TGTGCCAGTTTAAAGCCCCAGCATTTT
CASLKPQHF
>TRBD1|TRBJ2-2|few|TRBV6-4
TGTGCCAGCAGTGACCGGGACAGGGGGCAGACCGGGGAGCTGTTTTTT
CASSDRDRGQTGELFF
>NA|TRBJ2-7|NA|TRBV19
TGTGCCAGTTCCCAGATCCGGGGGAGCTCCTACGAGCAGTACTTC
CASSQIRGSSYEQYF
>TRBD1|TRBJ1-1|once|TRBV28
TGTGCCAGCAGATCGACAGGGGGCACTGAAGCTTTCTTT
CASRSTGGTEAFF
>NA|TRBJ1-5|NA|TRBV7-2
TGTGCCAGCAGCTTATACAGGACCAACGATCAGCCCCAGCATTTT
CASSLYRTNDQPQHF
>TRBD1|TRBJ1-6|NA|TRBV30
TGTGCCTGGACCCGGGACAGCAATAATTCACCCCTCCACTTT
CAWTRDSNNSPLHF
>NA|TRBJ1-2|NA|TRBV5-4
TGTGCCAGCAGCCCCCCCCTGGCAGGGGAAAAGTTAAGTGGCTACACCTTC
CASSPPLAGEKLSGYTF
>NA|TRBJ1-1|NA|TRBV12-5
TGTGCTAGTGCCCCCCCGGAGGCTGAAGCTTTCTTT
CASAPPEAEAFF
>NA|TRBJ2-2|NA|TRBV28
TGTGCCAGCAGTCGGGGGTATGGTAACACCGGGGAGCTGTTTTTT
CASSRGYGNTGELFF
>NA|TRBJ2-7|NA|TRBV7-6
TGTGCCAGCAGCGCATCCGGGTCCCGCTACGAGCAGTACTTC
CASSASGSRYEQYF
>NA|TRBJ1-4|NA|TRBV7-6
TGTGCCAGCAGCCGTAACACAGGGTTGGGGGAAAAACTGTTTTTT
CASSRNTGLGEKLFF
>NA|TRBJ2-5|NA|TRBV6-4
TGTGCCAGCAGTGTCGAGGGGGGGCGTAACCCCCAAGAGACCCAGTACTTC
CASSVEGGRNPQETQYF
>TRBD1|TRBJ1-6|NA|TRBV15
TGTGCCACCAGCAGAGTTTGGGGACAGTCCGCCTCACCCCTCCACTTT
CATSRVWGQSASPLHF
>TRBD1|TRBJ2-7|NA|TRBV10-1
TGCGCCAGCAGCCAGGGACAGGGGTCGAACGAGCAGTACTTC
CASSQGQGSNEQYF
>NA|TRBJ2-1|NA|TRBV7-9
TGTGCCAGCAGCCCAATAGGCGGGGAGAACTACAATGAGCAGTTCTTC
CASSPIGGENYNEQFF
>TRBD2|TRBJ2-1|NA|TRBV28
TGTGCCAGCAACTCTATCGGGGGGGGAGGCTACAATGAGCAGTTCTTC
CASNSIGGGGYNEQFF
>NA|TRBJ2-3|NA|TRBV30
TGTGCCTGGAGTCCGCGAAGCTCAGATACGCAGTATTTT
CAWSPRSSDTQYF